This T cell receptor beta chain derives from a study of glioma-infiltrating T cells (dated by TCRdb to between 2015 and 2016). At the level of the whole study: The study sequenced TCR alpha- and beta-chain repertoires from glioma tissue, from non-neoplastic brain tissue and from matched peripheral blood mononuclear cells. The paired cohort comprised three low-grade glioma patients, several primary glioblastoma patients and three non-glioma patients contributing non-neoplastic brain tissue. To measure divergence between tissue and blood T-cell populations, each tissue-infiltrating repertoire was compared with the peripheral blood repertoire of the same patient.

This clonotype showed up just a few times. Its target antigen remains unknown. No base qualities exist here, and no much larger clone lies one base off it. What the research found in general, with its limitations: VJ-independent divergence between tissue and blood was below expectation in non-neoplastic patients but above expectation in all gliomas, especially low-grade gliomas. Very few CDR3 sequences were shared between tissue and blood, attributed to high CDR3 diversity and limited sampling. Group comparisons rested on small numbers: three non-neoplastic, three low-grade glioma and fewer than 10 glioblastoma patients.

CDR1 SGHTA and CDR2 FQGNSA were looked up in the germline V gene. Trimming costs V 1 base and J 4 bases, and their ends lie 26 bases apart. The CDR3 sequence holds 20 residues, the cysteine and phenylalanine included. Only CDR3 DNA is held: 60 bases, read in frame from base 1. TCR alpha and beta CDR3 regions were amplified with the iRepertoire nested amplicon-rescue multiplex PCR (arm-PCR) platform from RNA. The input for one-step reverse transcription and amplification was roughly 85-400 ng of tissue mRNA or PBMC total RNA. Following bead purification, Illumina adapters were added by a secondary multiplex PCR, and the libraries were gel-purified between 200 and 400 bp. Internal 6-nucleotide barcodes were carried by the libraries and were used for demultiplexing. Sequencing of libraries was performed on an Illumina MiSeq with 2x220 or 2x250 nucleotide paired-end reads. On the authors' methods: Paired reads were merged using FLASH 1.2.11 and were aligned to the GRCh37 human genome using BWA-MEM, after which TRA and TRB reads were extracted. An IMGT-derived reference of cassette sequences and CDR3 motifs, with pseudogenes included, was used for V and J assignment. Three-frame translation of reads was performed, and productive CDR3s were defined as those with a C...FGXG motif and no stop codons. Unique combinations of V-J cassette pair and CDR3 amino acid sequence were defined as clonotypes. Hamming distance filtering was applied to reads, with thresholds set by the sequence error rate of each sample in mapped regions. TCRdb applied fastp at Q25 and MiXCR to the public reads, then kept only in-frame beta chains. Each record represents a unique CDR3 protein, reported with the most common genes and DNA among its rows. TCRdb, rather than the study authors, made the V and J calls. A total of about 99,000 distinct CDR3 sequences appear in this sample, around 28% of them only once. The ten largest clones capture approximately 43% of the sample.

This clonotype was sampled from a human donor with low-grade glioma or glioblastoma, undergoing nonglioma brain surgery, or in good health (not recorded which). In this chain, TRBV7-2 is recombined with TRBJ1-5; the D gene assignment is ambiguous. The source material was glioma tissue, nonneoplastic brain tissue, or PBMCs (not recorded which). The DNA sequence reads TGTGCCAGCAGCTTAGAGGAGAAGGTTAAGGTCTGGGCGGTTAATCAGCCCCAGCATTTT. This sequence encodes CASSLEEKVKVWAVNQPQHF.